This TCR beta chain was captured in a study of blood T cell repertoires in COVID-19 (dated by TCRdb to about 2020). For the study in its entirety: Samples from collaborators originated in the United States, Italy and Spain and spanned both the acute and convalescent phases of COVID-19. The prospective study material was composed of cDNA or gDNA derived from T cells, B-cell-depleted T cells, or PBMCs. The samples were drawn from two sources: the first 160 participants of the ongoing ImmuneRACE study, and 950 to 1,500 subjects contributed by 6 global collaborators. A freely available public database, intended as a resource for researchers studying the immune response to SARS-CoV-2, is where the repertoires were released. The dataset comprised deeply sampled blood TCRbeta repertoires from subjects exposed to, actively infected with, or recovered from COVID-19. Nearly every sample came with metadata listing a de-identified subject ID, COVID-19 status, age in years and sex. Where available, HLA class I and class II types were taken from metadata supplied by the sample provider and were not determined by assay-based typing.

Concerning this clone itself: What antigen it recognizes has not been identified. No much larger clonotype is one base removed from it; base qualities were not supplied.

TCRbeta CDR3 regions were amplified from genomic DNA by means of the immunoSEQ Assay, a bias-controlled multiplex PCR. As for how the authors treated the data: The number of nucleated cells in each sample was estimated by amplification of reference gene primers within the assay. To quantify the absolute abundance of each unique TCRbeta CDR3 rearrangement, sequence reads were collapsed and filtered. Productive Simpson clonality was computed per sample as the square root of Simpson's diversity index over productive rearrangements. TCRdb provides this immuneACCESS table in a form limited to in-frame rearrangements. Some clones are lacking; in checked studies, under half of them reflect an unresolved V gene, and why the rest are absent is not known. V and J calls plus clone size are reproduced from that table; the DNA served to infer D and trimming. This sample lists roughly 150,000 clones; about 87% were detected once. The top ten hold approximately 10% of the sample.

Collaborating institutions collected whole blood in K2EDTA tubes following their own protocols. For TCRbeta analysis, collaborators shipped samples in one of three forms: frozen whole blood, isolated PBMCs, or DNA extracted from either of those sample types. From its cysteine to its phenylalanine, the CDR3 spans 15 amino acids. This entry keeps only the CDR3 DNA: 45 bases, framed from base 1. At the junction V is shortened by 5 bases and J by 3 bases; bases outside the gene matches: 9. The CDR1 and CDR2 encoded by the germline V gene (reference sequence) are SEHNR and FQNEAQ. General study outcomes and caveats: The quantity of clinical and demographic metadata differed by source and by participant and was supplied without curation.

Sequenced sample: peripheral blood. This sequence was found in a woman aged 80 or over with acute or convalescent COVID-19. Recombination connected TRBV7-9 to TRBJ1-2, with 7 bases aligning to TRBD1. The DNA sequence is TGTGCCAGCAGCCACTACAGGGGAGATGACTATGGCTACACCTTC. This encodes CASSHYRGDDYGYTF.